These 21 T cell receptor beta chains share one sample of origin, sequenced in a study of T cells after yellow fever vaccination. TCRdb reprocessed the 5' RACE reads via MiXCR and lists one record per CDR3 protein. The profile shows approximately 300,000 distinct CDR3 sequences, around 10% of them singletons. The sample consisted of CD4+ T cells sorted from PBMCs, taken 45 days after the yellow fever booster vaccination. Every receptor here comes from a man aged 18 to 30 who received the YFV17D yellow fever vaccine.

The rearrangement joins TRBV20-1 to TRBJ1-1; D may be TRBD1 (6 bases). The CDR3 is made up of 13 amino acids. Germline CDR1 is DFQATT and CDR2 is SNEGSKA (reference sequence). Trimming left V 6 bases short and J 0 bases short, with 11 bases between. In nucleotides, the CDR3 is TGCAGTGCCACGGGACATATGAACACTGAAGCTTTCTTT. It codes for CSATGHMNTEAFF.

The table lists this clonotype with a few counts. This CDR3 reads CASSLQGARDTEAFF. CDR3 in DNA: TGTGCCAGCAGTTTGCAGGGCGCCCGGGACACTGAAGCTTTCTTT. The chain uses TRBV6-5 and TRBJ1-1; TRBD1 is a possible D gene (5 bases). This CDR3 region has 15 residues. V lost 4 bases and J 3 bases, leaving 15 bases between the germline ends. Germline assignment: CDR1 MNHEY and CDR2 SVGAGI.

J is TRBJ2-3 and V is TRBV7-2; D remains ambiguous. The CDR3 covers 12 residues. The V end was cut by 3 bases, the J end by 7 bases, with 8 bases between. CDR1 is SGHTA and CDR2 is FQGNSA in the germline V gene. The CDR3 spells CASSFNPHTQYF. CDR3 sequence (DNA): TGTGCCAGCAGCTTTAACCCTCATACGCAGTATTTT.

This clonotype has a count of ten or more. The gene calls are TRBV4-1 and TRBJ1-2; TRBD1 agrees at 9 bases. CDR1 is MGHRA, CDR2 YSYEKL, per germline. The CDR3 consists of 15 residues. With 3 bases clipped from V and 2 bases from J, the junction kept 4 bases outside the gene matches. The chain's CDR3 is CASSQDDRGNYGYTF. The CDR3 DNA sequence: TGCGCCAGCAGCCAGGACGACAGGGGGAACTATGGCTACACCTTC.

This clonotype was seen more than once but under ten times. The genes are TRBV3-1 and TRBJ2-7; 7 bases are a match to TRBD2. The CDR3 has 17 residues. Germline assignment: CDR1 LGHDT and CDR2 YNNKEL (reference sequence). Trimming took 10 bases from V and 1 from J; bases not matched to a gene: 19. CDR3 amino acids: CATFFQPDGGESYEQYV. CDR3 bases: TGTGCCACCTTCTTTCAACCCGATGGGGGGGAGTCCTACGAGCAGTACGTC.

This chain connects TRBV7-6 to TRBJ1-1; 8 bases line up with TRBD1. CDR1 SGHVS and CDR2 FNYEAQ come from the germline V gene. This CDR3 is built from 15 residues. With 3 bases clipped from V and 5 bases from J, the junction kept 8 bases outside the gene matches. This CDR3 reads CASSFVTGGFTEAFF. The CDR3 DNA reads TGTGCCAGCAGCTTTGTTACAGGGGGGTTTACTGAAGCTTTCTTT.

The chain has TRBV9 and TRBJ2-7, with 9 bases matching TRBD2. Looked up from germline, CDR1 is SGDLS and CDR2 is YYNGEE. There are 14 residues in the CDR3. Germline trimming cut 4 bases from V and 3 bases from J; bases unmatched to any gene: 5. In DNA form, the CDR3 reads TGTGCCAGCAGCCCGGGACTAGCACTCTACGAGCAGTACTTC. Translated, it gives CASSPGLALYEQYF.

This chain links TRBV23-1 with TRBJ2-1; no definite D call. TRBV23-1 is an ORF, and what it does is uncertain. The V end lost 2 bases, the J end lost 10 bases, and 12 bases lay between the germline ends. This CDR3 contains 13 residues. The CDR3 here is CASSQVRVDEQFF. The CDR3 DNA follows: TGCGCCAGCAGTCAAGTTCGAGTGGACGAGCAGTTCTTC.

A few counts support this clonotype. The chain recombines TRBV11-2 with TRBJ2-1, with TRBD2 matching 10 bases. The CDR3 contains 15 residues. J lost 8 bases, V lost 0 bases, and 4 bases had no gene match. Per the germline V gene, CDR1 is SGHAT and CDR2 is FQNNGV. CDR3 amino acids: CASSLDLAGADEQFF. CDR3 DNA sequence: TGTGCCAGCAGCTTAGATCTAGCGGGGGCTGATGAGCAGTTCTTC.

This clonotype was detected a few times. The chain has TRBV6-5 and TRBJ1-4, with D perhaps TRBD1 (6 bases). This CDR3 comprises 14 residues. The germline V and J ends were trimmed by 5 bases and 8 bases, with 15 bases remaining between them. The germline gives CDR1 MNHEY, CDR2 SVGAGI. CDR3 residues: CASSQGGFREKLFF. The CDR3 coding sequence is TGTGCCAGCAGTCAAGGGGGATTTCGGGAAAAACTGTTTTTT.

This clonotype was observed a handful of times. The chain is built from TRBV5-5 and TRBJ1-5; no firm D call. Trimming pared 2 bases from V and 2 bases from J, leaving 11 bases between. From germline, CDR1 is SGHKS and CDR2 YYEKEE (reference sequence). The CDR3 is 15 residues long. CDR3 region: CASSLLDGRNQPQHF. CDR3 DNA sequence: TGTGCCAGCAGCTTATTGGACGGACGCAATCAGCCCCAGCATTTT.

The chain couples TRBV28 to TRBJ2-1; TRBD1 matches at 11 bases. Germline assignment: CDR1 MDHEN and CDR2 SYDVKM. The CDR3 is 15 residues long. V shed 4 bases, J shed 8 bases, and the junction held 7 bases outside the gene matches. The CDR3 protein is CASSSRDRGMYEQFF. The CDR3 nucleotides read TGTGCCAGCAGTTCTCGGGACAGGGGGATGTATGAGCAGTTCTTC.

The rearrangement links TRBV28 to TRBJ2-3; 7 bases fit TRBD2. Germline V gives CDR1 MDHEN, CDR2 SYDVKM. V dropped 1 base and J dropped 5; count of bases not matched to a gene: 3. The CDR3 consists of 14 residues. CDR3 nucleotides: TGTGCCAGCAGTTTATCGGGGGGTGGAGATACGCAGTATTTT. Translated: CASSLSGGGDTQYF.

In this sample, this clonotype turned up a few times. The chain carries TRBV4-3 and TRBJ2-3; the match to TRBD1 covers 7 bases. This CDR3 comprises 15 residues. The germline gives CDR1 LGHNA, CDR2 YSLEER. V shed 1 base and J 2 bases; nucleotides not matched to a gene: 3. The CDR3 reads CASSQAGGPTDTQYF. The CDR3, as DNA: TGCGCCAGCAGCCAAGCAGGGGGTCCCACAGATACGCAGTATTTT.

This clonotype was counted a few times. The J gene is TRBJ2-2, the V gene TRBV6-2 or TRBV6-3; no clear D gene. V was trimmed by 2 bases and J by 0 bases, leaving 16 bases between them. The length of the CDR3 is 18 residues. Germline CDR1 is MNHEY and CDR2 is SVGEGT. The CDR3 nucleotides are TGTGCCAGCAGTTACCCAGCCCTCCAGGTCGCGAACACCGGGGAGCTGTTTTTT. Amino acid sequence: CASSYPALQVANTGELFF.

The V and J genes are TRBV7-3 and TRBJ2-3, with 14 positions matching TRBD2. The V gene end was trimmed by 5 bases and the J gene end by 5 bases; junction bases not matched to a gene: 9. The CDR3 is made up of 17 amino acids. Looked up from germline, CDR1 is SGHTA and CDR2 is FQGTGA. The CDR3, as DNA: TGTGCCAGCAGCCTAGGGACTAGCGGGGGCCTGGGAGATACGCAGTATTTT. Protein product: CASSLGTSGGLGDTQYF.

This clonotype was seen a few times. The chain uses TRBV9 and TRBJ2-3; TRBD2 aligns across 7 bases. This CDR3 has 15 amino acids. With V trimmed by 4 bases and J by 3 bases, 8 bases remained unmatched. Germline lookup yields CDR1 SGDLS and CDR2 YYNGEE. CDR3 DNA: TGTGCCAGCAGCCCGACTAGCTTTTTGACAGATACGCAGTATTTT. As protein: CASSPTSFLTDTQYF. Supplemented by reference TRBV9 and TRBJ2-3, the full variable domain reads DSGVTQTPKHLITATGQRVTLRCSPRSGDLSVYWYQQSLDQGLQFLIQYYNGEERAKGNILERFSAQQFPDLHSELNLSSLELGDSALYFCASSPTSFLTDTQYFGPGTRLTVL.

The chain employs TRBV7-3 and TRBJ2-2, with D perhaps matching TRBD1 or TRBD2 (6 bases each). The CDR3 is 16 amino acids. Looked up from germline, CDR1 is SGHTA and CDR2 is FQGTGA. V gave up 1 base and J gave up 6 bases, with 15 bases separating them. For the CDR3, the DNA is TGTGCCAGCAGCTTAATGCTGGGGGGCCTCTCCGGGGAGCTGTTTTTT. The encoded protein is CASSLMLGGLSGELFF.

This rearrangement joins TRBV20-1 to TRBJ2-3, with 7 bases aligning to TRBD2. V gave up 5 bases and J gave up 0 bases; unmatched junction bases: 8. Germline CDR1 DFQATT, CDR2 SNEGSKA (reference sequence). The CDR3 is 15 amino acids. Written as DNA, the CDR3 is TGCAGTGCTCCGAGGGGCGGGGGAAGCACAGATACGCAGTATTTT. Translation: CSAPRGGGSTDTQYF.

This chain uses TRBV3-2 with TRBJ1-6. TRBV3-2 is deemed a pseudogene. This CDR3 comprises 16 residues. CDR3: CASSQRRKFLDSPLHF. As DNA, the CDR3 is TGTGCCAGCAGCCAACGGAGGAAATTCTTGGATTCACCCCTCCACTTT.

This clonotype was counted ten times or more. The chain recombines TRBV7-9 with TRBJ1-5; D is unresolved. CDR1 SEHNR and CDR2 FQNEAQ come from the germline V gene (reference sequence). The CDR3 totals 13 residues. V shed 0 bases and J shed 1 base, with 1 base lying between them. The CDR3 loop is CASSLASNQPQHF. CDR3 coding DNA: TGTGCCAGCAGCTTAGCCAGCAATCAGCCCCAGCATTTT.